A single sample gave rise to the 17 T cell receptor beta chains below, sequenced in a study of cytomegalovirus exposure and HLA in healthy donors. Amplification used 60 Vbeta primers and 13 Jbeta primers. Produced via immunoSEQ multiplex PCR; TCRdb's table is partial and in-frame only. This repertoire shows some 120,000 clones, 80% found once; its top ten account for around 10%. The sample taken for sequencing was PBMCs. The receptor set was obtained from a man aged 30 to 45 in good health and CMV-seropositive.

The chain uses TRBV7-9 and TRBJ2-5; tentative D call: TRBD1 (6 bases). The J call may not be correct, given that the DNA end is closer to TRBJ2-7. This CDR3 is built from 13 residues. CDR1 and CDR2 (germline): SEHNR, FQNEAQ (reference sequence). Here the CDR3 reads CASSSQGSYEQYF. The DNA of the CDR3 is TGTGCCAGCAGCTCGCAGGGGTCTTACGAGCAGTACTTC.

This clone has a single count. Here the CDR3 reads CASLAGHEQFF. The CDR3, as DNA: TGCGCCAGCCTTGCGGGGCATGAGCAGTTCTTC. V and J are TRBV10-2 and TRBJ2-1; D perhaps matches TRBD2 (6 bases). V dropped 8 bases and J dropped 8 bases, with 10 bases sitting between them. CDR3 length: 11 amino acids. Germline CDR1 is WSHSY and CDR2 is SAAADI.

The rearrangement uses TRBV19 and TRBJ1-3, with TRBD1 matching over 9 bases. The length of the CDR3 is 16 residues. V shed 3 bases and J 2 bases; nucleotides not matched to a gene: 5. Germline V lookup: CDR1 LNHDA, CDR2 SQIVND (reference sequence). Here the CDR3 DNA reads TGTGCCAGTAGTATTGCCGGGACAGGGACTGGAAACACCATATATTTT. Amino acid sequence: CASSIAGTGTGNTIYF.

The rearrangement joins TRBV7-9 to TRBJ1-1; D gene ambiguous. Germline CDR1 reads SEHNR; CDR2 reads FQNEAQ (reference sequence). V was cut by 3 bases and J by 11 bases, with 13 bases left in between. This CDR3 spans 12 amino acids. CDR3 in amino acids: CASSLGSLTAFF. DNA of the CDR3: TGTGCCAGCAGCTTGGGCAGCTTAACGGCTTTCTTT.

This chain uses TRBV7-9 with TRBJ2-1, with D tentatively TRBD1 (6 bases). The CDR3 is 14 amino acids. Germline V gives CDR1 SEHNR, CDR2 FQNEAQ (reference sequence). The V end was cut by 5 bases, the J end by 5 bases, with 13 bases between. The CDR3 loop is CASSAQGRDNEQFF. CDR3 nucleotides: TGTGCCAGCAGCGCACAGGGCAGGGACAATGAGCAGTTCTTC.

The rearrangement joins TRBV9 to TRBJ1-2; TRBD1 aligns across 11 bases. V was clipped by 3 bases and J by 8 bases; unmatched bases: 6. CDR1 and CDR2 from the germline V gene are SGDLS and YYNGEE. This CDR3 has 14 residues. The CDR3 nucleotides are TGTGCCAGCAGCGGTGGACAGGGGGCTTCGGGCTACACCTTC. Its protein product is CASSGGQGASGYTF.

The J gene is TRBJ2-2, the V gene TRBV10-3; 8 nucleotides agree with TRBD2. This CDR3 is built from 14 residues. CDR1 is ENHRY, CDR2 SYGVKD, per germline. The V gene end was trimmed by 10 bases and the J gene end by 0 bases; junction bases not matched to a gene: 4. This CDR3 reads CATLTSANTGELFF. The CDR3 nucleotides are TGTGCCACCCTGACTAGCGCGAACACCGGGGAGCTGTTTTTT.

This clone was recorded a few times. Compared with germline, one end of the junction differs, possibly owing to a read error. The chain is built from TRBV7-9 and TRBJ2-6; D is undetermined. CDR3 size: 18 residues. Per germline, CDR1 SEHNR and CDR2 FQNEAQ (reference sequence). CDR3 residues: CSSSPRGAVLSGANVLTF. DNA of the CDR3: TGTTCCAGCAGCCCGCGCGGCGCCGTACTCTCTGGGGCCAACGTCCTGACTTTC.

V is TRBV5-1 and J is TRBJ2-7, with 9 bases identical to TRBD1. Germline V CDR1 and CDR2: SGHRS, YFSETQ. The ends lost 0 bases at V and 9 bases at J; junction bases unmatched: 13. The CDR3 spans 16 residues. The CDR3 DNA reads TGCGCCAGCAGCTTGGCCTCGGGACAGGGTCCCCACGGGCAGTACTTC. It codes for CASSLASGQGPHGQYF. Complete variable domain (other parts from reference TRBV5-1 and TRBJ2-7): KAGVTQTPRYLIKTRGQQVTLSCSPISGHRSVSWYQQTPGQGLQFLFEYFSETQRNKGNFPGRFSGRQFSNSRSEMNVSTLELGDSALYLCASSLASGQGPHGQYFGPGTRLTVT.

This sequence joins TRBV19 and TRBJ1-5; the D gene is possibly TRBD1 (6 bases). Germline V lookup: CDR1 LNHDA, CDR2 SQIVND (reference sequence). Trimming shortened V by 11 bases and J by 3 bases, and 23 bases separated the two germline ends. The length of the CDR3 is 16 residues. The CDR3 reads CASTPFGGAVNQPQHF. The CDR3 coding sequence is TGTGCCTCCACCCCTTTCGGGGGGGCAGTCAATCAGCCCCAGCATTTT.

This clone was counted a single time. The chain has TRBV4-1 and TRBJ1-4; the match to TRBD1 covers 9 bases. In germline, CDR1 is MGHRA, CDR2 YSYEKL. V lost 4 bases and J lost 6; bases outside the gene matches: 6. CDR3 length: 15 amino acids. The DNA of the CDR3 is TGCGCCAGCAGCCGATCGGGACAGGGTTATGAAAAACTGTTTTTT. It yields the protein CASSRSGQGYEKLFF.

The rearrangement uses TRBV6-5 and TRBJ1-6; D possibly corresponds to TRBD1 (5 bases). Germline CDR1 MNHEY, CDR2 SVGAGI. The CDR3 runs to 16 residues. V gave up 0 bases and J gave up 10 bases, with 16 bases separating them. CDR3 DNA sequence: TGTGCCAGCAGTTACTCAATCGGGCAGGGTTTCTCACCCCTCCACTTT. It is translated as CASSYSIGQGFSPLHF.

This sequence joins TRBV6-6 and TRBJ1-6; 7 nucleotides match TRBD1. V gave up 0 bases and J gave up 7 bases; unmatched junction bases: 6. CDR1 is MNHNY, CDR2 SVGAGI, per germline (reference sequence). The CDR3 runs to 16 residues. Here the CDR3 reads CASSYSPGGRNSPLHF. The CDR3 nucleotides read TGTGCCAGCAGTTACTCGCCAGGGGGTCGGAATTCACCCCTCCACTTT.

This chain uses TRBV7-9 with TRBJ1-2; no clear D. Germline CDR1 reads SEHNR; CDR2 reads FQNEAQ (reference sequence). V was shortened by 7 bases and J by 10 bases, with 16 bases between the two germline ends. The CDR3 is 12 amino acids. Here the CDR3 reads CASTSSTGFYTF. For the CDR3, the DNA is TGTGCCAGCACCTCCTCCACCGGTTTCTACACCTTC.

The rearrangement uses TRBV5-4 and TRBJ2-7; 9 bases align to TRBD2. The CDR3 is 16 amino acids. Germline V lookup: CDR1 SGHNT, CDR2 YYREEE (reference sequence). J was trimmed by 3 bases and V by 0 bases; bases with no gene match: 7. CDR3 in amino acids: CASSLGASGEYYEQYF. The CDR3 bases are TGTGCCAGCAGCTTGGGGGCTAGCGGGGAGTACTACGAGCAGTACTTC.

V and J are TRBV6-6 and TRBJ2-5, with D hard to call. The end of the DNA is better explained by TRBJ2-7, so the J call may be wrong. The CDR3 is made up of 11 amino acids. The germline CDR1 and CDR2 sequences are MNHNY and SVGAGI (reference sequence). This CDR3 is CASSQVYEQYF. The CDR3 DNA is TGTGCCAGCAGTCAAGTATACGAGCAGTACTTC.

This clone appeared a single time. The chain joins TRBV2 to TRBJ1-5; D is unclear. Germline lookup yields CDR1 SNHLY and CDR2 FYNNEI. This CDR3 contains 16 residues. V was cut by 4 bases and J by 0 bases, with 13 bases left in between. The CDR3 is CASSGFWRNSNQPQHF. CDR3 DNA sequence: TGTGCCAGCAGTGGTTTTTGGCGGAATAGCAATCAGCCCCAGCATTTT.